This T cell receptor beta chain was identified during a study of shared clonotypes between healthy human individuals. Whole-study results and caveats: Depth of sequencing was expected to influence donor clonotype sharing. It was the few donors that limited the genetic and exposure-history diversity represented.

A note on this clone: The antigen is not known.

A deep-level run was used for the assay. Methods used by the authors: Sequence data from immunoSEQ were junction-only and lacked quality scores; consequently, filtering differed. The data were produced by immunoSEQ multiplex PCR, yet TCRdb's version contains in-frame clones alone and is incomplete. Clone size and the V and J calls come from that table; the DNA yielded D and trimming. The data show more than 450,000 clones, 60% to 85% seen once. This CDR3 has 13 amino acids. The ends were cut back, 0 bases at V and 7 bases at J, with 10 bases in the middle. Germline V gene data show CDR1 as SGHKS and CDR2 as YYEKEE (reference sequence).

The receptor's source is a woman aged 35 to 49 in good health. Some clones in this sample may be carry-over from other donors' samples. The sample was PBMCs. The chain joins TRBV5-5 to TRBJ2-5; the D call may be TRBD1 or TRBD2 (6 bases each). The CDR3 region has the DNA TGTGCCAGCAGCTTGGTACAGGGAGGGACCCAGTACTTC. It yields the protein CASSLVQGGTQYF.